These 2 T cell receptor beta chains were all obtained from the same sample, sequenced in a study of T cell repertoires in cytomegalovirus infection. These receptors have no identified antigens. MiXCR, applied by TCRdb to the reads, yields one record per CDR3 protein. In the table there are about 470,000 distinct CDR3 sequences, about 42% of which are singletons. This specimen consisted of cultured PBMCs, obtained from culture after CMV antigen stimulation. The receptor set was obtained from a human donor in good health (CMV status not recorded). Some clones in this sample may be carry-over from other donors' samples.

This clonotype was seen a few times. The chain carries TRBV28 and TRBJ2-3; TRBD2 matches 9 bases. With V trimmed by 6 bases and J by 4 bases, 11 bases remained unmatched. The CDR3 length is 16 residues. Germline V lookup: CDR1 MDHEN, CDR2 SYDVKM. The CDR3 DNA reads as TGTGCCAGCAGGACTAGCGGCGTCGGGTTGGCAGATACGCAGTATTTT. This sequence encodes CASRTSGVGLADTQYF.

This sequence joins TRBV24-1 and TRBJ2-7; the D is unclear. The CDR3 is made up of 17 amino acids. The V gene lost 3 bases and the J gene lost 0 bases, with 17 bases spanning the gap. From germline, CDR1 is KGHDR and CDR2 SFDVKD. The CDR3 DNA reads TGTGCCACCAGTGATCCCCGGATCAGGCTGAGCTCCTACGAGCAGTACTTC. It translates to CATSDPRIRLSSYEQYF.